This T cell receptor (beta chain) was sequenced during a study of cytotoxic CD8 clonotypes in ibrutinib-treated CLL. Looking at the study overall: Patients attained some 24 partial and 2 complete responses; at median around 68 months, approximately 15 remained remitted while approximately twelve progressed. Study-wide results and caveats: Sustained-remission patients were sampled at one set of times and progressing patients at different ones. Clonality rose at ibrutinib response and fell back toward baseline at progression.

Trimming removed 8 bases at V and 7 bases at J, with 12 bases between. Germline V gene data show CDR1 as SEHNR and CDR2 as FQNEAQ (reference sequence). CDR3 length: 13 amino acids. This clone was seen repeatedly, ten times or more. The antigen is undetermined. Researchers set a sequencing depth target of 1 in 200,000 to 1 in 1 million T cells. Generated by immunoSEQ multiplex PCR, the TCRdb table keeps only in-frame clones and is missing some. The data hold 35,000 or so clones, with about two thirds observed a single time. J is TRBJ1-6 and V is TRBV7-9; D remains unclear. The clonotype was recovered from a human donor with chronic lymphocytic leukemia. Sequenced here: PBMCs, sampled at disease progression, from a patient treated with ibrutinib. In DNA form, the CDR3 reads TGTGCCAGCTCCGGGCAGGAGAATTCACCCCTCCACTTT. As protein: CASSGQENSPLHF.